This TCR beta chain was retrieved from a study of CD8+ T cells in alopecia areata. cDNA prepared by RNA extraction and subsequent reverse transcription served as the template for sequencing. Clones were read by immunoSEQ multiplex PCR, and TCRdb kept only the in-frame ones, dropping some. The sample shows over 100,000 clones, around 56% of them seen only once. Treatment in this sample: oral pan-JAK inhibitor, 5-10 mg twice daily. This clone was recorded a few times. This CDR3 has 14 amino acids. Germline V lookup: CDR1 LNHDA, CDR2 SQIVND (reference sequence). The V and J ends lost 4 bases and 8 bases respectively, with 17 bases between them.

V is TRBV19 and J is TRBJ1-2; no reliable D call. The sequencing used CD4+ T cells sorted from blood, collected at week 4, from a patient treated with tofacitinib. The receptor comes from a human donor with alopecia areata. The CDR3 is CASSTPDGSPGYTF. The CDR3 region has the DNA TGTGCCAGTAGTACACCGGACGGATCCCCCGGCTACACCTTC.